One and the same sample provided the 12 T cell receptor beta chains below, sequenced in a study of cytomegalovirus exposure and HLA in healthy donors. PCR was performed using 60 Vbeta and 13 Jbeta primers. TCRdb's copy holds only in-frame clones and misses some; the assay was immunoSEQ multiplex PCR. The repertoire holds more than 90,000 clones, with around 75% as singletons. The material sequenced was PBMCs. The receptor source for this set is a man aged 50-60 years in good health and CMV-seronegative.

The chain employs TRBV7-9 and TRBJ2-7; TRBD1 is a possible D gene (6 bases). This CDR3 contains 14 residues. Trimming removed 5 bases from V and 0 bases from J, with 11 bases in between. CDR1 SEHNR and CDR2 FQNEAQ come from the germline V gene (reference sequence). CDR3 coding DNA: TGTGCCAGCAGCACCGGGACATTCTCCTACGAGCAGTACTTC. This translates into CASSTGTFSYEQYF. The full variable domain, with the rest looked up from reference TRBV7-9 and TRBJ2-7, is DTGVSQNPRHKITKRGQNVTFRCDPISEHNRLYWYRQTLGQGPEFLTYFQNEAQLEKSRLLSDRFSAERPKGSFSTLEIQRTEQGDSAMYLCASSTGTFSYEQYFGPGTRLTVT.

This CDR3 is CASGQLRRLFF. DNA for the CDR3: TGTGCCTCGGGACAGTTGAGGAGACTGTTTTTT. The rearrangement joins TRBV19 to TRBJ1-4; 7 bases are shared with TRBD1. Germline lookup yields CDR1 LNHDA and CDR2 SQIVND (reference sequence). V was clipped by 11 bases and J by 13 bases; unmatched bases: 10. The CDR3 consists of 11 residues.

The CDR3 DNA follows: TGTGCCAGCAGAACCAGGGACTACTATGGCTACACCTTC. Translated: CASRTRDYYGYTF. V gene TRBV6-5 combines with J gene TRBJ1-2; possible D gene TRBD1, 5 bases. This CDR3 comprises 13 residues. The V end was cut by 6 bases, the J end by 3 bases, with 11 bases between. CDR1 is MNHEY and CDR2 is SVGAGI in the germline V gene.

This rearrangement joins TRBV9 to TRBJ2-5; D is uncertain. The CDR3 contains 13 residues. Deletions cut 3 bases from V and 1 base from J, with 7 bases between. Germline CDR1 and CDR2: SGDLS and YYNGEE. CDR3 coding DNA: TGTGCCAGCAGCGCCGGGTTCCAAGAGACCCAGTACTTC. This gives the protein CASSAGFQETQYF.

This clone was seen a few times. This chain uses TRBV19 with TRBJ1-1, with TRBD1 matching 9 bases. Germline loops: CDR1 LNHDA, CDR2 SQIVND (reference sequence). Trimming at V came to 5 bases and at J to 3 bases, leaving 16 bases not matched to a gene. The CDR3 contains 18 residues. The DNA of the CDR3 is TGTGCCAGTAGTTCAGCTCGGACAGGGGTCAGGGCGGACACTGAAGCTTTCTTT. Encoded protein: CASSSARTGVRADTEAFF.

V usage is TRBV11-2 and J usage is TRBJ2-7; TRBD2 agrees at 9 bases. V was pared by 7 bases and J by 5 bases, with 9 bases of the junction left unmatched. The CDR3 totals 14 residues. In germline, CDR1 is SGHAT, CDR2 FQNNGV. The CDR3 region is CASNQRGDAHEQYF. The CDR3 DNA sequence: TGTGCCAGCAACCAGCGGGGGGATGCTCACGAGCAGTACTTC.

The V call is TRBV4-1, the J call TRBJ2-7, with TRBD2 matching over 7 bases. This CDR3 contains 15 residues. V lost 0 bases and J lost 2; bases outside the gene matches: 4. Germline V lookup: CDR1 MGHRA, CDR2 YSYEKL. The CDR3 region is CASSQDQGLAYEQYF. For the CDR3, the DNA is TGCGCCAGCAGCCAAGATCAAGGACTAGCCTACGAGCAGTACTTC.

This clone came up once. The chain uses TRBV30 and TRBJ2-2; maybe TRBD2 (5 bases). The CDR3 extends over 13 amino acids. V dropped 0 bases and J dropped 6 bases, with 8 bases sitting between them. Germline V gene data show CDR1 as GTSNPN and CDR2 as SVGIG (reference sequence). CDR3 bases: TGTGCCTGGAGTGTTGGAGGTTCCGGGGAGCTGTTTTTT. It encodes CAWSVGGSGELFF.

The J gene is TRBJ2-7, the V gene TRBV18; D remains ambiguous. CDR3 length: 13 residues. V was trimmed by 2 bases and J by 2 bases, leaving 7 bases between them. Germline CDR1 reads KGHSH; CDR2 reads LQKENI. In DNA, the CDR3 is TGTGCCAGCTCACCAGGCACGACCTACGAGCAGTACTTC. The encoded protein is CASSPGTTYEQYF.

The sample holds one count of this clone. This rearrangement joins TRBV4-2 to TRBJ2-2; a weak D match, TRBD2 (6 bases). In germline, CDR1 is LGHNA, CDR2 YNFKEQ. The CDR3 covers 17 residues. V lost 3 bases and J 3 bases, leaving 17 bases between the germline ends. The CDR3 is CASSQGVGGVDTGELFF. CDR3 DNA: TGTGCCAGCAGCCAGGGAGTAGGAGGGGTCGACACCGGGGAGCTGTTTTTT.

CDR3 sequence (DNA): TGTGCCAGCAGTTCCGGACAGCGCTACGAGCAGTACTTC. It yields the protein CASSSGQRYEQYF. The rearrangement links TRBV28 to TRBJ2-7; D is perhaps TRBD1 (6 bases). The CDR3 length is 13 residues. V was trimmed by 4 bases and J by 3 bases, leaving 10 bases between them. Germline loops: CDR1 MDHEN, CDR2 SYDVKM. Combining the CDR3 with reference TRBV28 and TRBJ2-7 gives the whole variable domain DVKVTQSSRYLVKRTGEKVFLECVQDMDHENMFWYRQDPGLGLRLIYFSYDVKMKEKGDIPEGYSVSREKKERFSLILESASTNQTSMYLCASSSGQRYEQYFGPGTRLTVT.

The chain carries TRBV28 and TRBJ2-7; D unclear. The germline gives CDR1 MDHEN, CDR2 SYDVKM. The CDR3 spans 13 residues. V lost 5 bases, J lost 1 base, and 9 bases lay in between. This CDR3 reads CASSPPQSYEQYF. The CDR3 nucleotides are TGTGCCAGCAGTCCCCCACAATCCTACGAGCAGTACTTC.